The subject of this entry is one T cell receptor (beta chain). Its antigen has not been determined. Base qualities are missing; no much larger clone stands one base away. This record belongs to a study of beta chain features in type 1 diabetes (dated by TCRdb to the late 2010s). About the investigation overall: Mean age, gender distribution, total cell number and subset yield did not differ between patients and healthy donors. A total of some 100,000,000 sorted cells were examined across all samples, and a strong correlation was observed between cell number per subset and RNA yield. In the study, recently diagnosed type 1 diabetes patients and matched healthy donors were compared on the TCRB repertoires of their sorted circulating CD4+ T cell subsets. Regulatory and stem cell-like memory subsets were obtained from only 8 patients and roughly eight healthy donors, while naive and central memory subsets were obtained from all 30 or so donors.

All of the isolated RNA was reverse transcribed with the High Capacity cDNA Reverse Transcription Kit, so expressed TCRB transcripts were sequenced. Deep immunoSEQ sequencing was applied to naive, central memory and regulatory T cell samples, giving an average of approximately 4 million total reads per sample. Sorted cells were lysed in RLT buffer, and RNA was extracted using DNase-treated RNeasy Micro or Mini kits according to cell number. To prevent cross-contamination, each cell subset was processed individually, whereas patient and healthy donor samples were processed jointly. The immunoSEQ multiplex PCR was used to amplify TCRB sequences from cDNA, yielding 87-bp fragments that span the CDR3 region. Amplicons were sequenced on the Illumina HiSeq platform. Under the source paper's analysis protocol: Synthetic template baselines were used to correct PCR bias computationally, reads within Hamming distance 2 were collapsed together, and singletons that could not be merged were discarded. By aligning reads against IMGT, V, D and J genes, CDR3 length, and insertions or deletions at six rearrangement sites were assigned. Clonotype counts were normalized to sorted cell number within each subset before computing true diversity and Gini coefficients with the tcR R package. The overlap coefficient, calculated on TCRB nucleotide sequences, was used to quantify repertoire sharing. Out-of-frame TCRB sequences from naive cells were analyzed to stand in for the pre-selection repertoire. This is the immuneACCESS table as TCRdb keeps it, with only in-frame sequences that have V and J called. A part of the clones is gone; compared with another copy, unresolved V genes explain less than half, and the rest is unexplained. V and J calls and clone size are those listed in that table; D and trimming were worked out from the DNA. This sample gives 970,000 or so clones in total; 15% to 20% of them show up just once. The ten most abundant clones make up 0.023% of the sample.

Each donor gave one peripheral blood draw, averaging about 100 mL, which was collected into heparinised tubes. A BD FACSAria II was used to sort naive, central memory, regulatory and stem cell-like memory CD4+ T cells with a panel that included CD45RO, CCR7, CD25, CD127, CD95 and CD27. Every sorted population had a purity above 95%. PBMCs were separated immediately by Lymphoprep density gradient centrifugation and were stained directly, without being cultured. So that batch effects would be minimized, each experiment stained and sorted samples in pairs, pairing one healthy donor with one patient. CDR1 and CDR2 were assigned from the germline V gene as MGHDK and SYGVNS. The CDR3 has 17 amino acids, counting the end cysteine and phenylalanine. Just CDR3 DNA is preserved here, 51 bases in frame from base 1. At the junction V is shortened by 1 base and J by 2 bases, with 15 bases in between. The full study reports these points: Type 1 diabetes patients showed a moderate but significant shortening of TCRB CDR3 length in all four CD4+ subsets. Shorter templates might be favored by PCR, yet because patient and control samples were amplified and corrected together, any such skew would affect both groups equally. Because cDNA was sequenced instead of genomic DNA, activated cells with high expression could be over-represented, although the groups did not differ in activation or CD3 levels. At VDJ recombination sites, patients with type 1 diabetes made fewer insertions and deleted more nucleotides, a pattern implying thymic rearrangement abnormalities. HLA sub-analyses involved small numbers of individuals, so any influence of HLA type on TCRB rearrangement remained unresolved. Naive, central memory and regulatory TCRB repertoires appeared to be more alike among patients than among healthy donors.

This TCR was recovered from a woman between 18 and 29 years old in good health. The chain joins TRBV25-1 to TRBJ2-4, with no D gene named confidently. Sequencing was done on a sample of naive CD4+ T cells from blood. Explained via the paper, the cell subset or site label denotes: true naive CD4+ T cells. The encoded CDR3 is CASSESTWNKTKNIQYF. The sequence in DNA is TGTGCCAGCAGTGAATCAACATGGAACAAGACCAAAAACATTCAGTACTTC.